Given below is one T cell receptor beta chain in context. Data came from immunoSEQ multiplex PCR; TCRdb stores just in-frame clones and leaves some out. The sample yields some 120,000 clones, more than 80% seen once. This CDR3 comprises 14 residues. The V gene's germline CDR1 is SQVTM and CDR2 ANQGSEA. Germline trimming cut 5 bases from V and 4 bases from J; bases unmatched to any gene: 5. These data originate in a study of control samples from healthy donors and cancer patients. The V gene is TRBV29-1, the J gene TRBJ1-2, with 12 bases matching TRBD1. This TCR derives from a man between 45 and 60 years old in good health. The sample was blood. The CDR3 nucleotides read TGCAGCGTTCCAGGGGGACAGGGGGCCTATGGCTACACCTTC. Translated: CSVPGGQGAYGYTF.